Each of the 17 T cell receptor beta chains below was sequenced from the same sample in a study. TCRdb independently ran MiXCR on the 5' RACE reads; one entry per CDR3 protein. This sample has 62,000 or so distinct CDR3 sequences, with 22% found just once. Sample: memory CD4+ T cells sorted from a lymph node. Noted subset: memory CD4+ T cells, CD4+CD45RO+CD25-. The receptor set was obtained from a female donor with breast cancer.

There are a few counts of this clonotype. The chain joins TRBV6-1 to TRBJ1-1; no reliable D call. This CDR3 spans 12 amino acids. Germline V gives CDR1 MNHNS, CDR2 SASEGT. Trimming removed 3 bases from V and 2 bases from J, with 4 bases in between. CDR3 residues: CASSEQNTEAFF. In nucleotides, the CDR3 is TGTGCCAGCAGTGAGCAAAACACTGAAGCTTTCTTT.

CDR3 bases: TGTGCCAGCAGCCCCGGATCACGGAAAGCTTTCTTT. As protein: CASSPGSRKAFF. The V and J genes are TRBV14 and TRBJ1-1; D gene uncertain. Trimming stripped 4 bases from V and 9 bases from J, with 12 bases between. CDR3 size: 12 residues. Germline CDR1 reads SGHDN; CDR2 reads FVKESK. Based on the CDR3 plus reference TRBV14 and TRBJ1-1, the full variable domain is EAGVTQFPSHSVIEKGQTVTLRCDPISGHDNLYWYRRVMGKEIKFLLHFVKESKQDESGMPNNRFLAERTGGTYSTLKVQPAELEDSGVYFCASSPGSRKAFFGQGTRLTVV.

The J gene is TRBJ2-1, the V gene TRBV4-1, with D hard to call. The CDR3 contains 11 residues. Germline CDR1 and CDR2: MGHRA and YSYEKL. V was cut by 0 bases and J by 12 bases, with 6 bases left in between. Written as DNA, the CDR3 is TGCGCCAGCAGCCAAGATGGCGGGCAGTTCTTC. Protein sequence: CASSQDGGQFF.

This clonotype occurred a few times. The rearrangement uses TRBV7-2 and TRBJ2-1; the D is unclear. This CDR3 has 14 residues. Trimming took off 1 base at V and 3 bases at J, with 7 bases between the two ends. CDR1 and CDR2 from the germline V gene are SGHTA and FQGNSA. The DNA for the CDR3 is TGTGCCAGCAGCTTAGGTCGTGACTACAATGAGCAGTTCTTC. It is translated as CASSLGRDYNEQFF.

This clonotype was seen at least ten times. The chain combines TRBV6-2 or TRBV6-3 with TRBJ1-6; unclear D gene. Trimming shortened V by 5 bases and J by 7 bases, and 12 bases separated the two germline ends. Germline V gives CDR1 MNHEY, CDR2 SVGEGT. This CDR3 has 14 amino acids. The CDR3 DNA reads TGTGCCAGCAGTCTCGGACGGGTCAATTCACCCCTCCACTTT. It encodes CASSLGRVNSPLHF.

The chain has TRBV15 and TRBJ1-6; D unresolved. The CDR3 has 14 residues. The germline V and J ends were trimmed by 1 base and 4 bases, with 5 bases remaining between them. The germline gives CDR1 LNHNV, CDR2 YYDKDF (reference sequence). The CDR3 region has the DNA TGTGCCACCAGCAGAGGTCTTTATAATTCACCCCTCCACTTT. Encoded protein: CATSRGLYNSPLHF.

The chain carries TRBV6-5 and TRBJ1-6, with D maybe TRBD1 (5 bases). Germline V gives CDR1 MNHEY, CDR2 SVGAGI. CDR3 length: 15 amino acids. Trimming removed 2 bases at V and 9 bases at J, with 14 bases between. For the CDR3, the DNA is TGTGCCAGCAGTTACGGCGCCAGGGACGGTTCACCCCTCCACTTT. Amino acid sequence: CASSYGARDGSPLHF.

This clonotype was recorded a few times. The DNA for the CDR3 is TGTGCCAGCAGTGAGGACAGCTCAAAATATGGCTACACCTTC. The encoded protein is CASSEDSSKYGYTF. The V gene is TRBV6-1, the J gene TRBJ1-2, with D maybe TRBD1 (6 bases). Trimming removed 3 bases from V and 5 bases from J, with 13 bases in between. There are 14 residues in the CDR3. Germline V lookup: CDR1 MNHNS, CDR2 SASEGT.

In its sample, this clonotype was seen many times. The CDR3 DNA follows: TGTGCCAGCAGAGGTATTGGGAATTCACCCCTCCACTTT. It yields the protein CASRGIGNSPLHF. The chain links TRBV9 to TRBJ1-6; D remains unclear. Per germline, CDR1 SGDLS and CDR2 YYNGEE. Trimming shortened V by 5 bases and J by 7 bases, and 10 bases separated the two germline ends. The CDR3 loop spans 13 amino acids.

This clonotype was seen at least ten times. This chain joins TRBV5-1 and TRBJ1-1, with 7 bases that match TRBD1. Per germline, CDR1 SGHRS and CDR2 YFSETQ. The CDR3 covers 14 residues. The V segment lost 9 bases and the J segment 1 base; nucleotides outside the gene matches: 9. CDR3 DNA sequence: TGCGCCACCCACAGGGGAGTAGAGAACACTGAAGCTTTCTTT. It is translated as CATHRGVENTEAFF.

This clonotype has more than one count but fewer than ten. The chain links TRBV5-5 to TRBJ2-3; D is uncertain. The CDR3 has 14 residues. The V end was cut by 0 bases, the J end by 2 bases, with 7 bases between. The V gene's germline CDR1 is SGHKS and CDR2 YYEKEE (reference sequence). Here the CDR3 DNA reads TGTGCCAGCAGCTTGGTCCCTCTCACAGATACGCAGTATTTT. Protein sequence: CASSLVPLTDTQYF.

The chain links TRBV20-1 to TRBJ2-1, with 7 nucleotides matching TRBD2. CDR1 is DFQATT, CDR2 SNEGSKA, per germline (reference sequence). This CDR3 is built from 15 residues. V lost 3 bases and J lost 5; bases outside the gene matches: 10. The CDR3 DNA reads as TGCAGTGCTAGCGTCGCGGGAGTAGGAGACAATGAGCAGTTCTTC. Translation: CSASVAGVGDNEQFF.

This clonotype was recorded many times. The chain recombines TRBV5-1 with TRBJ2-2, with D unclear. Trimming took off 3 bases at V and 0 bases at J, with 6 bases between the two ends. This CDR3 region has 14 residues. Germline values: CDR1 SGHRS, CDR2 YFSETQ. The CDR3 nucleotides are TGCGCCAGCAGCTCCGATCCGAACACCGGGGAGCTGTTTTTT. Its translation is CASSSDPNTGELFF.

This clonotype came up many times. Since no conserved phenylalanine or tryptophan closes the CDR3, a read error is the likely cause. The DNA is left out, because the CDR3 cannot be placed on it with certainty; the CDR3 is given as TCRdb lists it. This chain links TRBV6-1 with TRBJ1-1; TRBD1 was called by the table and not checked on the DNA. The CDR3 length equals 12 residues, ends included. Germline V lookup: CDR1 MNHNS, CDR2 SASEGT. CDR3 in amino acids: CASRIFNLPPVV.

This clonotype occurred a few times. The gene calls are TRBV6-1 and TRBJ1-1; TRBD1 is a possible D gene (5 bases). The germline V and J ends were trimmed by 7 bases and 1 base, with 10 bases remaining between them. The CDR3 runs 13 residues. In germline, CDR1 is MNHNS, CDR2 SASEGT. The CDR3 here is CASIGTGNTEAFF. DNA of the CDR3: TGTGCCAGCATTGGAACAGGGAACACTGAAGCTTTCTTT.

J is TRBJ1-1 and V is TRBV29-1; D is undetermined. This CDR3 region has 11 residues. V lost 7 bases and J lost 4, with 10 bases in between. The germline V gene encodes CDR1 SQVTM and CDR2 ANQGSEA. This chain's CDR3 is CSADTVTEAFF. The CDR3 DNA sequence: TGCAGCGCAGATACCGTCACTGAAGCTTTCTTT.

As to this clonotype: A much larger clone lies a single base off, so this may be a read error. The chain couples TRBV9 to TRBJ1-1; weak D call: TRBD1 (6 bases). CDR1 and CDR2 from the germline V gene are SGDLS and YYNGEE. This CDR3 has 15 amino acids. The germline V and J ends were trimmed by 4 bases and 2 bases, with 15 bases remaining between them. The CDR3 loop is CASSPSTGVNTEAFF. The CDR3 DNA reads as TGTGCCAGCAGCCCATCGACAGGCGTCAACACTGAAGCTTTCTTT.